This passage covers 25 T cell receptor beta chains from one sample sequenced in a study of blood T cell repertoires in COVID-19. Sequenced by immunoSEQ multiplex PCR; TCRdb stores in-frame clones only, minus some. Seen here are some 110,000 clones, 60% to 85% observed once, and the top ten hold about 6.8%. Sequenced sample: peripheral blood. The source of these receptors is a man between 65 and 85 years old with acute or convalescent COVID-19.

J is TRBJ2-7 and V is TRBV5-6; TRBD2 might be the D (7 bases). This CDR3 comprises 15 residues. The V and J ends lost 6 bases and 5 bases respectively, with 21 bases between them. CDR1 and CDR2 (germline): SGHDT, YYEEEE. The CDR3 protein is CASTVGGGQNHEQYF. The CDR3 DNA follows: TGTGCCAGCACCGTGGGAGGGGGTCAAAACCACGAGCAGTACTTC. The full variable domain, in which reference TRBV5-6 and TRBJ2-7 provide the parts outside the CDR3, is DAGVTQSPTHLIKTRGQQVTLRCSPKSGHDTVSWYQQALGQGPQFIFQYYEEEERQRGNFPDRFSGHQFPNYSSELNVNALLLGDSALYLCASTVGGGQNHEQYFGPGTRLTVT.

This sequence joins TRBV19 and TRBJ2-2, with D unclear. V lost 3 bases and J lost 6, with 11 bases in between. The CDR3 totals 14 residues. The V gene's germline CDR1 is LNHDA and CDR2 SQIVND (reference sequence). The CDR3 DNA reads TGTGCCAGTAGTATTGATCGCCGGTCCGGGGAGCTGTTTTTT. As protein: CASSIDRRSGELFF. Full variable domain (missing parts from reference TRBV19 and TRBJ2-2): DGGITQSPKYLFRKEGQNVTLSCEQNLNHDAMYWYRQDPGQGLRLIYYSQIVNDFQKGDIAEGYSVSREKKESFPLTVTSAQKNPTAFYLCASSIDRRSGELFFGEGSRLTVL.

The rearrangement uses TRBV4-3 and TRBJ1-1; 9 bases match TRBD1. V lost 0 bases, J lost 11 bases, and 4 bases stayed unmatched. CDR1 and CDR2 (germline): LGHNA, YSLEER. The CDR3 sequence is 13 residues long. CDR3 sequence: CASSQEGTGKAFF. The CDR3 DNA reads TGCGCCAGCAGCCAAGAAGGGACAGGGAAGGCTTTCTTT.

This clone was seen just once. The rearrangement links TRBV7-9 to TRBJ2-2; D is possibly TRBD2 (7 bases). This CDR3 region has 12 residues. Trimming left V 11 bases short and J 6 bases short, with 13 bases between. CDR1 SEHNR and CDR2 FQNEAQ come from the germline V gene (reference sequence). CDR3 nucleotide sequence: TGTGCCGGCCCGGGGGGCCCCGGGGAGCTGTTTTTT. It translates to CAGPGGPGELFF.

This chain uses TRBV7-9 with TRBJ2-5, with D tentatively TRBD1 (5 bases). The CDR3 has 14 residues. Per germline, CDR1 SEHNR and CDR2 FQNEAQ (reference sequence). Trimming took 3 bases from V and 1 from J, leaving 9 bases between them. CDR3 in DNA: TGTGCCAGCAGCTTGGGGCTACCCCAAGAGACCCAGTACTTC. Amino acid sequence: CASSLGLPQETQYF.

The rearrangement links TRBV12-5 to TRBJ1-6; D unresolved. Between the trimmed V and J ends, which lost 5 bases and 7 bases, there was a span of 12 bases. The CDR3 contains 14 residues. Germline lookup yields CDR1 LGHNT and CDR2 FRNRAP. As DNA, the CDR3 is TGTGCTAGTGGTCTCGCCCCAGTCAATTCACCCCTCCACTTT. It translates to CASGLAPVNSPLHF.

This clone came up once. Distinct nucleotide sequences in the sample also encode this CDR3. The V gene is TRBV5-1, the J gene TRBJ1-4; TRBD1 matches 7 bases. There are 14 residues in the CDR3. Germline lookup yields CDR1 SGHRS and CDR2 YFSETQ. Germline trimming cut 7 bases from V and 5 bases from J; bases unmatched to any gene: 8. The CDR3 region is CASAEGAGNEKLFF. DNA for the CDR3: TGCGCCAGCGCGGAGGGGGCAGGGAATGAAAAACTGTTTTTT.

This clone was seen just once. The chain recombines TRBV5-1 with TRBJ1-1; the match to TRBD1 covers 7 bases. Germline loops: CDR1 SGHRS, CDR2 YFSETQ. With 0 bases clipped from V and 3 bases from J, the junction kept 8 bases outside the gene matches. This CDR3 comprises 16 residues. The CDR3 spells CASSLVGTEYDTEAFF. The CDR3 DNA sequence: TGCGCCAGCAGCTTGGTGGGGACAGAATATGACACTGAAGCTTTCTTT.

This clone was detected only once. The J gene is TRBJ2-5, the V gene TRBV29-1; 7 nucleotides line up with TRBD2. V lost 6 bases to trimming and J lost 3 bases; unmatched junction nucleotides: 7. Germline V gene data show CDR1 as SQVTM and CDR2 as ANQGSEA. CDR3 length: 13 residues. The CDR3 nucleotides read TGCAGCGTAGAACGGGGGAGGGAAGAGACCCAGTACTTC. Its translation: CSVERGREETQYF.

CDR3 sequence: CAIRGTSGRPDTQYF. For the CDR3, the DNA is TGTGCCATCAGAGGGACTAGCGGGAGACCAGATACGCAGTATTTT. The V and J genes are TRBV10-3 and TRBJ2-3; 14 nucleotides agree with TRBD2. J gave up 4 bases and V 6 bases, and 3 bases lay outside the gene matches. The length of the CDR3 is 15 residues. CDR1 and CDR2 (germline): ENHRY, SYGVKD.

This chain uses TRBV10-3 with TRBJ2-7, with D uncertain. Germline V gene sequence: CDR1 ENHRY, CDR2 SYGVKD. The CDR3 spans 12 residues. Trimming took 4 bases from V and 0 from J, leaving 4 bases between them. The CDR3 coding sequence is TGTGCCATCAGTGCGGGCTCCTACGAGCAGTACTTC. Protein product: CAISAGSYEQYF.

The chain is built from TRBV21-1 and TRBJ2-7; the table calls TRBD1, which could not be checked here. TRBV21-1 corresponds to a pseudogene. This CDR3 has 16 residues. CDR3 region: CASSKDGQGASYEQYF. The CDR3 bases are TGTGCCAGCAGCAAAGACGGCCAGGGGGCGTCCTACGAGCAGTACTTC.

DNA for the CDR3: TGTGCCAGCAGTCGGGACAGGGAGGGGAATCAGCCCCAGCATTTT. Translated, it gives CASSRDREGNQPQHF. V and J are TRBV6-5 and TRBJ1-5; 9 bases align to TRBD1. CDR1 and CDR2 (germline): MNHEY, SVGAGI. The CDR3 extends over 15 amino acids. V lost 5 bases and J lost 4; bases outside the gene matches: 6.

This clone was found once. The CDR3 spells CASSPAVSDTQYF. Here the CDR3 DNA reads TGTGCCAGCAGCCCGGCGGTCTCAGATACGCAGTATTTT. V and J are TRBV9 and TRBJ2-3, with no clear D. The CDR3 is made up of 13 amino acids. Germline-derived CDR1 and CDR2 are SGDLS and YYNGEE. Trimming shortened V by 4 bases and J by 4 bases, and 10 bases separated the two germline ends.

The rearrangement links TRBV4-1 to TRBJ2-1; 7 bases agree with TRBD1. Losses at the gene ends were 1 base for V and 5 bases for J; bases not matched to a gene: 11. This CDR3 region has 17 residues. The germline gives CDR1 MGHRA, CDR2 YSYEKL. CDR3 DNA: TGCGCCAGCAGCCAAGGCGCGGCCAGGACAGGCGACAATGAGCAGTTCTTC. It specifies CASSQGAARTGDNEQFF.

This chain joins TRBV4-1 and TRBJ2-1; TRBD1 aligns across 7 bases. The CDR3 sequence is 17 residues long. The germline V gene has CDR1 MGHRA and CDR2 YSYEKL. The ends lost 5 bases at V and 6 bases at J; junction bases unmatched: 16. CDR3 loop: CASSGGFRDSHRNEQFF. Here the CDR3 DNA reads TGCGCCAGCAGCGGGGGTTTCCGGGACAGCCATCGCAATGAGCAGTTCTTC.

The CDR3 coding sequence is TGTGCCAGTAGTACCCTGACTAGCGGGGGGGCCGCTGGGGCCAACGTCCTGACTTTC. Protein sequence: CASSTLTSGGAAGANVLTF. This rearrangement joins TRBV19 to TRBJ2-6, with TRBD2 matching 14 bases. Germline trimming cut 4 bases from V and 2 bases from J; bases unmatched to any gene: 7. Per germline, CDR1 LNHDA and CDR2 SQIVND (reference sequence). This CDR3 has 19 amino acids.

This sequence joins TRBV15 and TRBJ1-2; no clear D. This CDR3 is built from 13 residues. Germline V gene lookup returns CDR1 LNHNV and CDR2 YYDKDF (reference sequence). The V and J ends lost 3 bases and 5 bases respectively, with 10 bases between them. CDR3 protein: CATSRDFGYGYTF. For the CDR3, the DNA is TGTGCCACCAGCAGGGACTTTGGGTATGGCTACACCTTC.

This rearrangement joins TRBV27 to TRBJ2-2; TRBD1 matches at 9 bases. CDR1 is MNHEY, CDR2 SMNVEV, per germline (reference sequence). The V and J ends lost 5 bases and 6 bases, in that order; junction bases with no gene match: 7. The CDR3 spans 15 residues. CDR3 protein: CASSPRTGVPGELFF. The CDR3 bases are TGTGCCAGCAGTCCCCGGACAGGGGTCCCCGGGGAGCTGTTTTTT.

The CDR3 coding sequence is TGTGCCAGCAGTTTTGGGCATACTGAGACCCAGTACTTC. This gives the protein CASSFGHTETQYF. V and J are TRBV28 and TRBJ2-5, with D uncertain. Germline V gene sequence: CDR1 MDHEN, CDR2 SYDVKM. The germline V and J ends were trimmed by 3 bases and 5 bases, with 10 bases remaining between them. The CDR3 consists of 13 residues.

The chain carries TRBV28 and TRBJ1-1, with D possibly being TRBD1 (5 bases). Germline CDR1 and CDR2: MDHEN and SYDVKM. CDR3 length equals 15 residues. The V and J ends lost 2 bases and 1 base respectively, with 11 bases between them. As DNA, the CDR3 is TGTGCCAGCAGTTTAAAGGGGTGGGGGAACACTGAAGCTTTCTTT. Its translation is CASSLKGWGNTEAFF. Full variable domain (missing parts from reference TRBV28 and TRBJ1-1): DVKVTQSSRYLVKRTGEKVFLECVQDMDHENMFWYRQDPGLGLRLIYFSYDVKMKEKGDIPEGYSVSREKKERFSLILESASTNQTSMYLCASSLKGWGNTEAFFGQGTRLTVV.

This clone came up a few times. This sequence joins TRBV2 and TRBJ1-1; D is unresolved. Germline V gene sequence: CDR1 SNHLY, CDR2 FYNNEI. CDR3 length: 14 residues. V dropped 7 bases and J dropped 1 base, with 13 bases sitting between them. The CDR3 loop is CASKVAERNTEAFF. The CDR3 DNA reads as TGTGCCAGCAAAGTGGCAGAACGGAACACTGAAGCTTTCTTT.

This sequence joins TRBV6-4 and TRBJ2-1; 14 positions match TRBD2. Germline V gives CDR1 MRHNA, CDR2 SNTAGT. The CDR3 is 16 amino acids. Germline trimming cut 6 bases from V and 7 bases from J; bases unmatched to any gene: 8. The CDR3 DNA reads TGTGCCAGCAGCCCAATGGGACTAGCGGGAGCTAATGAGCAGTTCTTC. Translated: CASSPMGLAGANEQFF.

The V gene is TRBV7-8, the J gene TRBJ2-7; 8 bases fit TRBD1. This CDR3 spans 15 amino acids. Germline V gene lookup returns CDR1 SGHVS and CDR2 FQNEAQ. Germline trimming cut 0 bases from V and 6 bases from J; bases unmatched to any gene: 7. The CDR3 sequence: CASSLADRGGFEQYF. In nucleotides, the CDR3 is TGTGCCAGCAGCTTAGCCGACAGGGGTGGCTTCGAGCAGTACTTC.

This rearrangement joins TRBV7-2 to TRBJ2-1; possible D gene TRBD2, 6 bases. The CDR3 length is 14 residues. Germline-derived CDR1 and CDR2 are SGHTA and FQGNSA. Between the trimmed V and J ends, which lost 1 base and 4 bases, there was a span of 8 bases. The CDR3 loop reads CASSLVGLYNEQFF. The CDR3 DNA reads as TGTGCCAGCAGCTTAGTGGGACTTTACAATGAGCAGTTCTTC. Variable domain in full (rest from reference TRBV7-2 and TRBJ2-1): GAGVSQSPSNKVTEKGKDVELRCDPISGHTALYWYRQSLGQGLEFLIYFQGNSAPDKSGLPSDRFSAERTGGSVSTLTIQRTQQEDSAVYLCASSLVGLYNEQFFGPGTRLTVL.